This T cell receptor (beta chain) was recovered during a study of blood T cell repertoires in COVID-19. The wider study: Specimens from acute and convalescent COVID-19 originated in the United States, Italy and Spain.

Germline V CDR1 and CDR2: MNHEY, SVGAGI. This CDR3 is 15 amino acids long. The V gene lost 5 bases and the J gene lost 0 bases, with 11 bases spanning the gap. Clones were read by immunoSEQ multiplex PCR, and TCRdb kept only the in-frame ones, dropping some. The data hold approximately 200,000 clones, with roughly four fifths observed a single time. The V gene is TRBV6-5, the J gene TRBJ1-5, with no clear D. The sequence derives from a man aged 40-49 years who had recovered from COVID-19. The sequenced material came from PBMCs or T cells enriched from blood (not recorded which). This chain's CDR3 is CASSLSSYSNQPQHF. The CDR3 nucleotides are TGTGCCAGCAGTCTTAGCTCGTATAGCAATCAGCCCCAGCATTTT.